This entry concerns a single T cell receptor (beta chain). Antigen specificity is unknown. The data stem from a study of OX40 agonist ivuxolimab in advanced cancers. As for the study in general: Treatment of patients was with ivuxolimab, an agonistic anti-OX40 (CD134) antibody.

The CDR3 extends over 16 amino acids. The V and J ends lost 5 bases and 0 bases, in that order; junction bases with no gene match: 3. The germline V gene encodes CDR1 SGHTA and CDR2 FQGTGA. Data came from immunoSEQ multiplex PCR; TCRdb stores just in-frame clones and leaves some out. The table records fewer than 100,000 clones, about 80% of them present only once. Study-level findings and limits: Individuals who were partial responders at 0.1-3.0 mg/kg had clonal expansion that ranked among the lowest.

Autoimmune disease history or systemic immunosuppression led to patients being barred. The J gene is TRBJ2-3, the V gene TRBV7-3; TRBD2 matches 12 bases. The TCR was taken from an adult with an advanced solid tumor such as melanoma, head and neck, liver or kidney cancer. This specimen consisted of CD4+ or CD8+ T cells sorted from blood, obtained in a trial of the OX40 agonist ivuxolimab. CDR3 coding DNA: TGTGCCAGCAGCCCGACTAGCGGGGGAAGCACAGATACGCAGTATTTT. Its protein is CASSPTSGGSTDTQYF.